What follows is one TCR beta chain and its context. The data were taken from a study of blood T cell repertoires in COVID-19. J was trimmed by 3 bases and V by 1 base; bases with no gene match: 12. Germline CDR1 is MGHRA and CDR2 is YSYEKL. There are 18 residues in the CDR3. Authors' processing steps: Amplification with reference gene primers provided the estimates of nucleated cell counts. Using immunoSEQ multiplex PCR, the repertoire was profiled, and TCRdb retains in-frame clones only, with some absent. That table furnishes V, J and clone size, whereas the DNA furnished D and trimming. The profile shows around 450,000 clones, 87% of them singletons.

V and J are TRBV4-1 and TRBJ1-5; 7 positions agree with TRBD1. Sequenced input: PBMCs or T cells enriched from blood (not recorded which). This TCR was sampled from a woman between 18 and 29 years old with acute COVID-19. As DNA, the CDR3 is TGCGCCAGCAGCCAAGTCCAAGGGGGCCACCTTTCCAATCAGCCCCAGCATTTT. Protein product: CASSQVQGGHLSNQPQHF.